These 24 T cell receptor beta chains originate from one sample sequenced in a study of OX40 agonist ivuxolimab in advanced cancers. Generated by immunoSEQ multiplex PCR, the TCRdb table keeps only in-frame clones and is missing some. The table shows more than 70,000 clones, with approximately 94% occurring only once. The specimen comprised CD4+ or CD8+ T cells sorted from blood, sampled in a trial of the OX40 agonist ivuxolimab. Source of these receptors: an adult with an advanced solid tumor such as melanoma, head and neck, liver or kidney cancer.

V usage is TRBV27 and J usage is TRBJ2-7; no clear D gene. Trimming stripped 1 base from V and 7 bases from J, with 5 bases between. The CDR3 runs to 11 residues. Germline-derived CDR1 and CDR2 are MNHEY and SMNVEV (reference sequence). CDR3 coding DNA: TGTGCCAGCAGTTTATTGGGGGAGCAGTACTTC. Its translation is CASSLLGEQYF.

The rearrangement uses TRBV10-2 and TRBJ1-1; 12 bases map to TRBD1. Germline V gene sequence: CDR1 WSHSY, CDR2 SAAADI. V shed 7 bases, J shed 5 bases, and the junction held 2 bases outside the gene matches. The length of the CDR3 is 13 residues. Here the CDR3 reads CASTGQGATEAFF. DNA for the CDR3: TGCGCCAGCACGGGACAGGGGGCTACTGAAGCTTTCTTT.

A single count supports this clone. The chain uses TRBV15 and TRBJ1-1; D is undetermined. The ends were cut back, 2 bases at V and 0 bases at J, with 19 bases in the middle. Germline V gives CDR1 LNHNV, CDR2 YYDKDF (reference sequence). This CDR3 is 18 amino acids long. As DNA, the CDR3 is TGTGCCACCAGCAGACTTACCGCAGGCATTCCCCTGAACACTGAAGCTTTCTTT. Translation: CATSRLTAGIPLNTEAFF.

J is TRBJ2-3 and V is TRBV6-6; D might be TRBD2 (5 bases). The CDR3 extends over 16 amino acids. The germline V and J ends were trimmed by 4 bases and 4 bases, with 18 bases remaining between them. The germline V gene has CDR1 MNHNY and CDR2 SVGAGI (reference sequence). CDR3 bases: TGTGCCAGCAGTTCCCCCGGGAAGGGTGGAGCAGATACGCAGTATTTT. It yields the protein CASSSPGKGGADTQYF.

This chain uses TRBV4-1 with TRBJ2-3; TRBD2 might be the D (6 bases). The CDR3 contains 15 residues. Per the germline V gene, CDR1 is MGHRA and CDR2 is YSYEKL. The germline V and J ends were trimmed by 1 base and 4 bases, with 12 bases remaining between them. The CDR3 loop is CASSQVLALADTQYF. Written as DNA, the CDR3 is TGCGCCAGCAGCCAAGTTCTAGCGTTGGCAGATACGCAGTATTTT.

The chain is built from TRBV6-4 and TRBJ2-7; a weak D match, TRBD2 (5 bases). Germline lookup yields CDR1 MRHNA and CDR2 SNTAGT. This CDR3 has 16 residues. V lost 0 bases and J lost 3, with 15 bases in between. CDR3 region: CASSDSFGASYYEQYF. Written as DNA, the CDR3 is TGTGCCAGCAGTGACTCGTTTGGAGCTAGCTACTACGAGCAGTACTTC.

This rearrangement joins TRBV19 to TRBJ1-5; no firm D call. Germline-derived CDR1 and CDR2 are LNHDA and SQIVND (reference sequence). V dropped 4 bases and J dropped 3 bases, with 7 bases sitting between them. This CDR3 spans 13 amino acids. The CDR3 bases are TGTGCCAGTAGTAGCAGTTCCAATCAGCCCCAGCATTTT. It encodes CASSSSSNQPQHF.

The chain employs TRBV2 and TRBJ2-3, with no clear D. Trimming stripped 4 bases from V and 5 bases from J, with 1 base between. The CDR3 is 10 amino acids. Germline loops: CDR1 SNHLY, CDR2 FYNNEI. CDR3 nucleotide sequence: TGTGCCAGCAGTGGAGATACGCAGTATTTT. Amino acid sequence: CASSGDTQYF.

V gene TRBV4-3 combines with J gene TRBJ2-7; perhaps TRBD1 as D (6 bases). V was shortened by 3 bases and J by 4 bases, with 13 bases between the two germline ends. The CDR3 sequence is 14 residues long. CDR1 is LGHNA, CDR2 YSLEER, per germline. The CDR3: CASSQNTGIYEQYF. Written as DNA, the CDR3 is TGCGCCAGCAGCCAGAATACAGGGATTTACGAGCAGTACTTC.

The chain carries TRBV11-2 and TRBJ2-7; tentatively, D is TRBD1 (5 bases). This CDR3 is built from 16 residues. Germline V gives CDR1 SGHAT, CDR2 FQNNGV. V was cut by 0 bases and J by 4 bases, with 16 bases left in between. CDR3 DNA: TGTGCCAGCAGCTTAGAGCCAGGGCTAGGGGTTTACGAGCAGTACTTC. Amino acids: CASSLEPGLGVYEQYF.

The chain is built from TRBV27 and TRBJ2-7, with TRBD2 matching over 8 bases. Trimming removed 5 bases from V and 0 bases from J; junction bases left unmatched: 9. Germline loops: CDR1 MNHEY, CDR2 SMNVEV (reference sequence). This CDR3 region has 16 residues. This CDR3 is CASSPYSGVSSYEQYF. Here the CDR3 DNA reads TGTGCCAGCAGTCCGTATAGCGGGGTTAGCTCCTACGAGCAGTACTTC.

In the case of this clone: Other DNA sequences within the sample encode an identical CDR3. The chain couples TRBV28 to TRBJ2-1; D unresolved. The length of the CDR3 is 10 residues. V was clipped by 8 bases and J by 5 bases, with 4 bases between them. Germline CDR1 and CDR2: MDHEN and SYDVKM. CDR3 coding DNA: TGTGCCAGCGGAGACAATGAGCAGTTCTTC. This gives the protein CASGDNEQFF.

V usage is TRBV19 and J usage is TRBJ1-1; tentative D call: TRBD1 (5 bases). Trimming stripped 4 bases from V and 8 bases from J, with 20 bases between. This CDR3 is 15 amino acids long. The germline CDR1 and CDR2 sequences are LNHDA and SQIVND (reference sequence). CDR3 DNA: TGTGCCAGTAGTAGACCCAGGGTAACGGTGTCAGAAGCTTTCTTT. It translates to CASSRPRVTVSEAFF. Based on the CDR3 plus reference TRBV19 and TRBJ1-1, the full variable domain is DGGITQSPKYLFRKEGQNVTLSCEQNLNHDAMYWYRQDPGQGLRLIYYSQIVNDFQKGDIAEGYSVSREKKESFPLTVTSAQKNPTAFYLCASSRPRVTVSEAFFGQGTRLTVV.

V gene TRBV18 combines with J gene TRBJ1-5; no reliable D call. This CDR3 is 15 amino acids long. V was clipped by 2 bases and J by 1 base, with 9 bases between them. Germline lookup yields CDR1 KGHSH and CDR2 LQKENI. The CDR3 DNA follows: TGTGCCAGCTCACCAGTTGAGGTCAGCAATCAGCCCCAGCATTTT. As protein: CASSPVEVSNQPQHF.

The rearrangement joins TRBV12-5 to TRBJ1-1; D unresolved. Trimming cost V 4 bases and J 8 bases, with 14 bases left between them. The CDR3 length is 13 residues. Per germline, CDR1 LGHNT and CDR2 FRNRAP. The CDR3 sequence is CASGSLGRFEAFF. CDR3 nucleotide sequence: TGTGCTAGTGGTTCTCTCGGGAGGTTCGAAGCTTTCTTT.

The chain joins TRBV19 to TRBJ2-5; TRBD1 matches at 8 bases. From germline, CDR1 is LNHDA and CDR2 SQIVND (reference sequence). The CDR3 runs to 14 residues. Trimming cost V 5 bases and J 3 bases; bases outside gene matches: 5. CDR3 region: CASSEDRAEETQYF. The CDR3, as DNA: TGTGCCAGTAGTGAGGACAGGGCTGAAGAGACCCAGTACTTC.

The chain couples TRBV28 to TRBJ1-3; D ambiguous. CDR1 is MDHEN and CDR2 is SYDVKM in the germline V gene. V was clipped by 0 bases and J by 0 bases, with 6 bases between them. The CDR3 covers 15 residues. The CDR3 sequence: CASSLWYRSGNTIYF. CDR3 coding DNA: TGTGCCAGCAGTTTATGGTACCGCTCTGGAAACACCATATATTTT.

The chain has TRBV29-1 and TRBJ2-1; either TRBD1 or TRBD2 may fit D (5 bases each). CDR1 SQVTM and CDR2 ANQGSEA come from the germline V gene. V was clipped by 7 bases and J by 8 bases, with 15 bases between them. This CDR3 region has 12 residues. In nucleotides, the CDR3 is TGCAGCGCAAGGGACCTTACTGATGAGCAGTTCTTC. Translated: CSARDLTDEQFF.

The CDR3 region is CASGPGPGELFF. For the CDR3, the DNA is TGTGCCAGCGGTCCCGGACCCGGGGAGCTGTTTTTT. V and J are TRBV27 and TRBJ2-2; no definite D call. The CDR3 length is 12 residues. CDR1 and CDR2 (germline): MNHEY, SMNVEV (reference sequence). Trimming took 8 bases from V and 6 from J, leaving 10 bases between them.

The rearrangement links TRBV9 to TRBJ2-1, with 9 bases fitting TRBD2. The V gene end was trimmed by 5 bases and the J gene end by 6 bases; junction bases not matched to a gene: 3. This CDR3 contains 13 residues. The germline gives CDR1 SGDLS, CDR2 YYNGEE. In DNA form, the CDR3 reads TGTGCCAGCAGTAAGACTAGCGGCAATGAGCAGTTCTTC. This codes for CASSKTSGNEQFF.

The rearrangement uses TRBV27 and TRBJ2-2, with D unclear. Trimming pared 7 bases from V and 4 bases from J, leaving 22 bases between. Germline CDR1 and CDR2: MNHEY and SMNVEV (reference sequence). CDR3 size: 17 residues. This CDR3 is CASTMAGSLKGTGELFF. CDR3 nucleotides: TGTGCCAGCACTATGGCCGGGTCCCTTAAAGGCACCGGGGAGCTGTTTTTT.

The chain is built from TRBV5-6 and TRBJ1-1, with D unclear. V lost 3 bases and J 2 bases, leaving 17 bases between the germline ends. The CDR3 extends over 16 amino acids. The germline gives CDR1 SGHDT, CDR2 YYEEEE. This chain's CDR3 is CASSSDLGIGNTEAFF. The CDR3 DNA reads TGTGCCAGCAGCTCCGACTTAGGCATAGGAAACACTGAAGCTTTCTTT. Full variable domain (missing parts from reference TRBV5-6 and TRBJ1-1): DAGVTQSPTHLIKTRGQQVTLRCSPKSGHDTVSWYQQALGQGPQFIFQYYEEEERQRGNFPDRFSGHQFPNYSSELNVNALLLGDSALYLCASSSDLGIGNTEAFFGQGTRLTVV.

The chain joins TRBV10-1 to TRBJ1-4; D gene ambiguous. Germline V CDR1 and CDR2: WNHNN, SYGVQD (reference sequence). Trimming left V 2 bases short and J 0 bases short, with 10 bases between. The CDR3 is made up of 16 amino acids. The CDR3 DNA is TGCGCCAGCAGTGAGCTCCCGGGCCCAACTAATGAAAAACTGTTTTTT. Translation: CASSELPGPTNEKLFF.

The chain combines TRBV29-1 with TRBJ2-7; D is ambiguous. CDR3 size: 13 residues. Trimming stripped 4 bases from V and 0 bases from J, with 10 bases between. The germline gives CDR1 SQVTM, CDR2 ANQGSEA. CDR3 coding DNA: TGCAGCGTTGCAGTCTCAGGCTCCTACGAGCAGTACTTC. Translated, it gives CSVAVSGSYEQYF.